This T cell receptor beta chain was recorded in a study of T cells after yellow fever vaccination. Study information: Where fractions had low cell numbers, libraries were prepared from them with the SMART-Seq v4 Ultra Low Input RNA kit.

On this clonotype: Antigen specificity is unknown.

The CDR3 contains 17 residues. With 2 bases clipped from V and 4 bases from J, the junction kept 9 bases outside the gene matches. Germline-derived CDR1 and CDR2 are MNHEY and SVGEGT. Study findings and constraints: Compared with primary, the secondary response was weaker and peaked at day 5, not 15. The study re-detected most primary-vaccination clones after the booster (96% CD4, around 89% CD8).

It was through 5'RACE template switching that TCR cDNA was made, with a universal primer site and UMIs added. TCRdb reprocessed the 5' RACE reads via MiXCR and lists one record per CDR3 protein. The sample lists approximately 300,000 distinct CDR3 sequences; under 15% were seen once. The chain couples TRBV6-2 or TRBV6-3 to TRBJ2-1, with TRBD2 matching over 9 bases. The sample consisted of CD4+ T cells sorted from PBMCs, taken 45 days after the yellow fever booster vaccination. The sequence derives from a young man who received the YFV17D yellow fever vaccine. The CDR3 loop reads CASSYPSSGIRYNEQFF. CDR3 in DNA: TGTGCCAGCAGTTACCCTTCTAGCGGGATAAGGTACAATGAGCAGTTCTTC.